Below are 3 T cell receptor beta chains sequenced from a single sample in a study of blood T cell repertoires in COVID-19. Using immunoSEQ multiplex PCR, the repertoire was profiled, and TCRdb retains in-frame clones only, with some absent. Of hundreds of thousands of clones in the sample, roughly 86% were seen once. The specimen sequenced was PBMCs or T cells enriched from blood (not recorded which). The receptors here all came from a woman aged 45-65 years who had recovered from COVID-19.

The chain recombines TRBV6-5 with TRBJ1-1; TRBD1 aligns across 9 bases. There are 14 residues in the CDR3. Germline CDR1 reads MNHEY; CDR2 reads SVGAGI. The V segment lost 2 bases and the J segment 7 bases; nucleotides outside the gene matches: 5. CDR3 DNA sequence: TGTGCCAGCAGTTACCCAGGGGGACAGGGTGAAGCTTTCTTT. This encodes CASSYPGGQGEAFF.

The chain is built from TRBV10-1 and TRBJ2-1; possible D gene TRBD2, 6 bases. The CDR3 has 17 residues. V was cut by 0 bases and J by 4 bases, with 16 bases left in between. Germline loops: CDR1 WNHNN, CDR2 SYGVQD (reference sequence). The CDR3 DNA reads TGCGCCAGCAGTGAGTCTAGGAGTAGCGGTCTATACAATGAGCAGTTCTTC. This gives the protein CASSESRSSGLYNEQFF.

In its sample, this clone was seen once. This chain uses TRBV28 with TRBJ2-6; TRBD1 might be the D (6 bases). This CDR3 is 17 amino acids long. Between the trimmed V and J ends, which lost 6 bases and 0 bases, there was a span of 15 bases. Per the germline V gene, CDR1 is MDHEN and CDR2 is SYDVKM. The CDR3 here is CASSTGTMSSGANVLTF. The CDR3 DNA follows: TGTGCCAGCAGCACCGGGACAATGAGCTCTGGGGCCAACGTCCTGACTTTC.